This T cell receptor (beta chain) emerged from a study of T cells in Graves' hyperthyroidism and ophthalmopathy. The study, taken as a whole, reports: Ophthalmopathy got predicted by the model a median about 6.7 months before its onset. Also found in blood were most expanded thyroid clonotypes above 0.001.

The CDR3 has 16 amino acids. Germline CDR1 and CDR2: SQVTM and ANQGSEA. The trim removed 1 base at V and 12 bases at J, leaving 13 bases unmatched. Any patient presenting with uncontrolled infection, other autoimmune disease, pregnancy or lactation was left out. The PBMCs were taken from over 9.5 ml of fresh peripheral blood. TCR beta CDR3 region amplification was performed from RNA transcripts. The study used the HTBI primer set for a first-round RT-PCR of the TCR CDR3. TCRdb recomputed calls from the multiplex PCR reads with MiXCR, one row per CDR3 protein. Here the sample spans about 360,000 distinct CDR3 sequences, under 15% being singletons. This clonotype was seen ten or more times. Antigen: not known.

The J gene is TRBJ2-1, the V gene TRBV29-1, with 12 bases fitting TRBD2. This sequence was found in a woman between 18 and 29 years old with Graves' hyperthyroidism. Sequences were obtained from blood. CDR3 DNA: TGCAGCGTTGAAGGACCGGGACTAGCGGGCCGCCGGGGGCAGTTCTTC. It codes for CSVEGPGLAGRRGQFF.